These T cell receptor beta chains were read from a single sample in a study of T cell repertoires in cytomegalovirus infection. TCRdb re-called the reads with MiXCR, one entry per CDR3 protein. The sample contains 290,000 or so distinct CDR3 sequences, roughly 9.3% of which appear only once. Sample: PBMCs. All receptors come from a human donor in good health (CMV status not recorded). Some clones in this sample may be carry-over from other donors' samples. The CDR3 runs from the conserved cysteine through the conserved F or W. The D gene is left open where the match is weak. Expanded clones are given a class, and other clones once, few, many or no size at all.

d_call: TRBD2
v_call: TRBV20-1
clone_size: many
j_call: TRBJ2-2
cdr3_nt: TGCAGTGCAAAACTAGCGGGGGCCACCGGGGAGCTGTTTTTT
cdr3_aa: CSAKLAGATGELFF

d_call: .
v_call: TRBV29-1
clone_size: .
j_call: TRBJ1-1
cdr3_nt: TGCAGCGTTGCCAGGGTGACCACTGAAGCTTTCTTT
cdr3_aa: CSVARVTTEAFF

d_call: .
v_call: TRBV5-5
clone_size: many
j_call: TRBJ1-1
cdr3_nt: TGTGCCAGCAGCTTAGATCAGGACTACACTGAAGCTTTCTTT
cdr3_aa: CASSLDQDYTEAFF

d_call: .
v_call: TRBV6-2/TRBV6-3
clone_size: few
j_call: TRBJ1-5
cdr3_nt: TGTGCCAGCAAGGTGAATAGCAATCAGCCCCAGCATTTT
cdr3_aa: CASKVNSNQPQHF

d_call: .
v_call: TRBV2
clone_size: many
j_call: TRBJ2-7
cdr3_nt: TGTGCCAGCAGTGAAGGATGGGGGCCAAGGGGACCTTCCTACGAGCAGTACTTC
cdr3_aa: CASSEGWGPRGPSYEQYF

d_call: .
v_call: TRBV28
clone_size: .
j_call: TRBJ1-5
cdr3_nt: TGTGCCAGCAGCTTCCGGGGACCGCCGAATCAGCCCCAGCATTTT
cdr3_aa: CASSFRGPPNQPQHF

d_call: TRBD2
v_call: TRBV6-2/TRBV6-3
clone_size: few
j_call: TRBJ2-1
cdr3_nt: TGTGCCACCCTTCGGGCGGCGGGGGGAAGCTCCTACAATGAGCAGTTCTTC
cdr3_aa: CATLRAAGGSSYNEQFF

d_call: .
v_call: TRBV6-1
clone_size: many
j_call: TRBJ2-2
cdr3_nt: TGTGCCAGCAGGGCCGGGACAATGCCCACCGGGGAGCTGTTTTTT
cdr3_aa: CASRAGTMPTGELFF

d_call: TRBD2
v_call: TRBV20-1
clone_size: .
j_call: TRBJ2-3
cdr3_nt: TGCAGTGCCGACGGGGCGGGGGGGACCACAGATACGCAGTATTTT
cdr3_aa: CSADGAGGTTDTQYF

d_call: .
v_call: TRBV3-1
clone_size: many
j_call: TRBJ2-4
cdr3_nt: TGTGCCAGCAGCCGTAGCGGCACTACCAAAAACATTCAGTACTTC
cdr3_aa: CASSRSGTTKNIQYF

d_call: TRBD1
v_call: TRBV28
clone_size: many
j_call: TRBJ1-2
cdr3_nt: TGTGCCAGCACCCCAGGGGGGCACAACTATGGCTACACCTTC
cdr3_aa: CASTPGGHNYGYTF

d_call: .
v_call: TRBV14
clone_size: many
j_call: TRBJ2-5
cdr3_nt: TGTGCCAGCAGCCATCTACAAGCTCAAGAGACCCAGTACTTC
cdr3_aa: CASSHLQAQETQYF

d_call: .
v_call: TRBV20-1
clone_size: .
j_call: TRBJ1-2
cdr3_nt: TGCAGTGCTCCTTCCGGGGGGGGTAACTATGGCTACACCTTC
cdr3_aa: CSAPSGGGNYGYTF

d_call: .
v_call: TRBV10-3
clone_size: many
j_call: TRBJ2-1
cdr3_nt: TGTGCCTCCTTGGGCGGACCTGACAATGAGCAGTTCTTC
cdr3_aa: CASLGGPDNEQFF

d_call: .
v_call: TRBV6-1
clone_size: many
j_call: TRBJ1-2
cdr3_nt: TGTGCCAGCCAAGACGGTAGGGGCGGCTACACCTTC
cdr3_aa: CASQDGRGGYTF

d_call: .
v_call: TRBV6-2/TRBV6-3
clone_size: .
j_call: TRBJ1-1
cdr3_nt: TGTGCCAGCAGTTACTCTGCGGGGAACACTGAAGCTTTCTTT
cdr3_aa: CASSYSAGNTEAFF

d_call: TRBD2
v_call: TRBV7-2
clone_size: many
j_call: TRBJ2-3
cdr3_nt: TGTGCCAGCAGCCTGATCGGGGGGGCCGGGGCAGATACGCAGTATTTT
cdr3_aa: CASSLIGGAGADTQYF

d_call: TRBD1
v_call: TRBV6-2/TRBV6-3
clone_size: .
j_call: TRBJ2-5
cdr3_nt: TGTGCCAGCACCCCCCTCGGACAGGGAACAGAGACCCAGTACTTC
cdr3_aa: CASTPLGQGTETQYF

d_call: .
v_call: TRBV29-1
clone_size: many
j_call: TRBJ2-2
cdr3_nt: TGCAGCGTTGAAGGGTACAGAAGGGAGCTGTTTTTT
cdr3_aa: CSVEGYRRELFF

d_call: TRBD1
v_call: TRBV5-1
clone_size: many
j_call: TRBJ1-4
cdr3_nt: TGCGCCAGCAGCCCCGACAGGGTTGCTAATGAAAAACTGTTTTTT
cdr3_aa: CASSPDRVANEKLFF

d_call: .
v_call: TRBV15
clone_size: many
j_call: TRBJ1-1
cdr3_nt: TGTGCCACCAGCAGACAAGCGAAAACTGAAGCTTTCTTT
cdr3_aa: CATSRQAKTEAFF

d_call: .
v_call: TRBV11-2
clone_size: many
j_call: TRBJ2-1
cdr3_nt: TGTGCCAGCAGCTGGGAGGGGGCGCGTAATGAGCAGTTCTTC
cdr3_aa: CASSWEGARNEQFF

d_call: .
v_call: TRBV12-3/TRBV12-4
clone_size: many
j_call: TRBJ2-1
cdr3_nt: TGTGCCAGCAGTCCCAGACAGACCCTAGGGAGTGAGCAGTTCTTC
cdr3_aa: CASSPRQTLGSEQFF

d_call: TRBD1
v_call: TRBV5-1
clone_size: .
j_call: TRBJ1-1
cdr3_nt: TGCGCCAGCAGCTTGGCCACGAGACAGGGATCTGAAGCTTTCTTT
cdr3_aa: CASSLATRQGSEAFF

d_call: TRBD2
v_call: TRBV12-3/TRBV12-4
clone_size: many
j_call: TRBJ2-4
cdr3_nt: TGTGCCAGCAGTTCGACTAGCGGGGCGGGCAACATTCAGTACTTC
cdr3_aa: CASSSTSGAGNIQYF

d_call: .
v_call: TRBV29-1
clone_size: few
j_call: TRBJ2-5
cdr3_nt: TGCAGCGTCCTCGGGGGCGCAAAGACCCAGTACTTC
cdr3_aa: CSVLGGAKTQYF

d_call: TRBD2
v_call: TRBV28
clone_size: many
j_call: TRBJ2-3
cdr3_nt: TGTGCCAGCAGCCTCAGCGGGGGGGCTTTCGCAGATACGCAGTATTTT
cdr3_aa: CASSLSGGAFADTQYF

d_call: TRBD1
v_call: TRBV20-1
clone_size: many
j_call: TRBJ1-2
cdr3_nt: TGCAGTGCTAGAGATTTTCGGACAGGCTATGGCTACACCTTC
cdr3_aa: CSARDFRTGYGYTF

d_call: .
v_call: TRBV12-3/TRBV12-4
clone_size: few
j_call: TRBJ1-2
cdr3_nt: TGTGCCAGCAGTTGGGGACCGACTTCGGGCTACACCTTC
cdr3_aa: CASSWGPTSGYTF

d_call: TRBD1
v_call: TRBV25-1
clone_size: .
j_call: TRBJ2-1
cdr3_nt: TGTGCCAGCAGTGGTGGACAGGGAAGCAATGAGCAGTTCTTC
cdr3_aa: CASSGGQGSNEQFF

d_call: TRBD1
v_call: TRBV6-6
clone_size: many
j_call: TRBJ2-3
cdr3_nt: TGTGCCAGCAGTTACCCTACAGGGGAATCAAATAGGGATACGCAGTATTTT
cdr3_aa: CASSYPTGESNRDTQYF

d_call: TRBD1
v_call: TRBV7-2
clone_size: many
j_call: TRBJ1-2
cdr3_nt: TGTGCCAGCAGCCTATCGGGACAGATCTATGGCTACACCTTC
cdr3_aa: CASSLSGQIYGYTF

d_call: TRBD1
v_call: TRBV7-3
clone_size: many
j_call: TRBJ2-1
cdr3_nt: TGTGCCAGCAGCCTCCGGGACAGCCCTTTCGGTGAGCAGTTCTTC
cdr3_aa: CASSLRDSPFGEQFF

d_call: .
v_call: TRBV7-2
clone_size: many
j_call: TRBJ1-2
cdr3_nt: TGTGCCAGCAGCTTAGACCAGGGGAAGAAGGACACCTTC
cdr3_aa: CASSLDQGKKDTF

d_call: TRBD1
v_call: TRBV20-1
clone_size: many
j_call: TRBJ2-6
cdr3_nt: TGCAGTGCTAGATCCACAGGGGCCGGGGCCAACGTCCTGACTTTC
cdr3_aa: CSARSTGAGANVLTF

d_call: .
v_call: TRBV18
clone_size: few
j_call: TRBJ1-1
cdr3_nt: TGTGCCAGCTCACTAACGGGACATGTGAACACTGAAGCTTTCTTT
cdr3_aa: CASSLTGHVNTEAFF

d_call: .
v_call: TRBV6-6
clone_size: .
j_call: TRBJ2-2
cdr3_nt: TGTGCCAGCAGTTATCGACCCATATTGATCGGGGAGCTGTTTTTT
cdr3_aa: CASSYRPILIGELFF

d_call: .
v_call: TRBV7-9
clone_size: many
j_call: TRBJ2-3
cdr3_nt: TGTGCCAGCAGCTCCCCTGCCGGGATCCTCAGCACAGATACGCAGTATTTT
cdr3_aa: CASSSPAGILSTDTQYF

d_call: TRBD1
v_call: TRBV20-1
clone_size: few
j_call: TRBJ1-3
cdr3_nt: TGCAGTGCCATAGGGGGCACCGGAAACACCATATATTTT
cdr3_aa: CSAIGGTGNTIYF

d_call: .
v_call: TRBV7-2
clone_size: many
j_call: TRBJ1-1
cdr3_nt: TGTGCCAGCAGCTTTCAGGGCTCTGAAGCTTTCTTT
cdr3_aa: CASSFQGSEAFF

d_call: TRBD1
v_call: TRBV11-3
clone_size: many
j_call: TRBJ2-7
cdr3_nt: TGTGCCAGCAGCTTAGAGACAGGGGGACCCTACGAGCAGTACTTC
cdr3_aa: CASSLETGGPYEQYF

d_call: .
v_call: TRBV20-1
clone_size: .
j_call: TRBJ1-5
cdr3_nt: TGCAGTGCTGCTCCCGGGAGCAATCAGCCCCAGCATTTT
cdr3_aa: CSAAPGSNQPQHF

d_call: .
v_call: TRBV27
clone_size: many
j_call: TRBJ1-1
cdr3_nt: TGTGCCAGCAGGGAATCGGGACCGGGACGAAGAGCTTTCTTT
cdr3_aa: CASRESGPGRRAFF

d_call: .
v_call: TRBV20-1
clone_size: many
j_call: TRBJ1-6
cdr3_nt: TGCAGTGCTGATGGGGGGGGGGGGGTTCGGTCACCCCTCCACTTT
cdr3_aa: CSADGGGGVRSPLHF

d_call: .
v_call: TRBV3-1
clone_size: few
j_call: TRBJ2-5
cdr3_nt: TGTGCCAGCGGATCCAGTTTGAAGGAGACCCAGTACTTC
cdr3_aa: CASGSSLKETQYF

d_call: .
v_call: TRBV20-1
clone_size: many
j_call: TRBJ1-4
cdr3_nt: TGCAGTGCTAGGGTACTGGGGGCAACTAATGAAAAACTGTTTTTT
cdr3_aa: CSARVLGATNEKLFF